A single sample is the source of the 7 T cell receptor beta chains below, sequenced in a study of blood T cell repertoires in COVID-19. TCRdb's copy holds only in-frame clones and misses some; the assay was immunoSEQ multiplex PCR. The profile covers 25,000 to 35,000 clones, with over 75% appearing a single time and around a sixth taken by the ten largest. Sequencing input: peripheral blood. Source of these receptors: a man aged 70 or older with active COVID-19.

The sample holds one count of this clone. V gene TRBV5-4 combines with J gene TRBJ2-2; tentatively, D is TRBD2 (7 bases). Germline V gene data show CDR1 as SGHNT and CDR2 as YYREEE (reference sequence). The CDR3 has 15 amino acids. Deletions cut 8 bases from V and 2 bases from J, with 16 bases between. The CDR3 loop is CASGVSGGNTGELFF. CDR3 coding DNA: TGTGCCAGTGGAGTGTCGGGGGGCAACACCGGGGAGCTGTTTTTT.

This clone was counted only a few times. This sequence joins TRBV10-3 and TRBJ2-7; D is ambiguous. In germline, CDR1 is ENHRY, CDR2 SYGVKD. Trimming removed 10 bases at V and 3 bases at J, with 13 bases between. This CDR3 comprises 12 residues. CDR3 amino acids: CASTDTLYEQYF. CDR3 DNA sequence: TGTGCCAGCACAGACACCCTCTACGAGCAGTACTTC.

V and J are TRBV3-1 (or the pseudogene TRBV3-2) and TRBJ1-6, with D perhaps TRBD1 (6 bases). V lost 4 bases and J 6 bases, leaving 13 bases between the germline ends. This CDR3 has 15 residues. Germline assignment: CDR1 LGHDT and CDR2 YNNKEL (reference sequence). This CDR3 reads CASSPGGRFNSPLHF. DNA of the CDR3: TGTGCCAGCAGCCCCGGGGGGCGCTTTAATTCACCCCTCCACTTT.

The V and J genes are TRBV18 and TRBJ1-5; D perhaps matches TRBD1 (6 bases). V was shortened by 0 bases and J by 4 bases, with 10 bases between the two germline ends. The CDR3 extends over 15 amino acids. The V gene's germline CDR1 is KGHSH and CDR2 LQKENI. This chain's CDR3 is CASSPPGQSNQPQHF. The CDR3 DNA sequence: TGTGCCAGCTCACCACCCGGACAGAGTAATCAGCCCCAGCATTTT. Based on the CDR3 plus reference TRBV18 and TRBJ1-5, the full variable domain is NAGVMQNPRHLVRRRGQEARLRCSPMKGHSHVYWYRQLPEEGLKFMVYLQKENIIDESGMPKERFSAEFPKEGPSILRIQQVVRGDSAAYFCASSPPGQSNQPQHFGDGTRLSIL.

The chain employs TRBV7-8 and TRBJ2-5; tentative D call: TRBD1 (6 bases). The ends were cut back, 5 bases at V and 0 bases at J, with 16 bases in the middle. CDR1 and CDR2 (germline): SGHVS, FQNEAQ. This CDR3 comprises 16 residues. CDR3 residues: CASSRRTQGYQETQYF. The CDR3 bases are TGTGCCAGCAGCAGACGTACGCAGGGGTACCAAGAGACCCAGTACTTC.

The chain carries TRBV11-3 and TRBJ2-5; TRBD2 aligns across 11 bases. The CDR3 has 18 amino acids. The V and J ends lost 4 bases and 1 base, in that order; junction bases with no gene match: 11. Germline assignment: CDR1 SGHNT and CDR2 YENEEA. The CDR3 nucleotides read TGTGCCAGCAGCTCCAAATTCCCCACTAGCGGGGGCCAAGAGACCCAGTACTTC. This gives the protein CASSSKFPTSGGQETQYF.

The genes are TRBV5-5 and TRBJ1-6; 8 bases align to TRBD1. CDR1 SGHKS and CDR2 YYEKEE come from the germline V gene (reference sequence). The CDR3 runs 18 residues. The ends lost 2 bases at V and 0 bases at J; junction bases unmatched: 7. CDR3 DNA sequence: TGTGCCAGCAGCTTACGCCTGACAGGGGACTCCTATAATTCACCCCTCCACTTT. Protein sequence: CASSLRLTGDSYNSPLHF.